This T cell receptor beta chain was captured by sequencing in a study of response to subunit inactivated influenza vaccine. Each CDR3 protein gets one entry after TCRdb re-called the RT-PCR reads with MiXCR. Here the sample spans about 520,000 distinct CDR3 sequences, about 25% being singletons. CDR3 length equals 16 residues. V trimming: 6 bases; J trimming: 4 bases; junction bases outside the gene matches: 8. Sequences were derived from CD4+ T cells sorted from PBMCs, sampled roughly 5 days after vaccination. The receptor was derived from a man aged 45 to 65 who received an inactivated influenza vaccine. The chain couples TRBV12-3 or TRBV12-4 to TRBJ2-2; the match to TRBD1 covers 10 bases. CDR3 nucleotide sequence: TGTGCCAGCAGGAGACAGGGGGCTCGGGGCACCGGGGAGCTGTTTTTT. Translated, it gives CASRRQGARGTGELFF.